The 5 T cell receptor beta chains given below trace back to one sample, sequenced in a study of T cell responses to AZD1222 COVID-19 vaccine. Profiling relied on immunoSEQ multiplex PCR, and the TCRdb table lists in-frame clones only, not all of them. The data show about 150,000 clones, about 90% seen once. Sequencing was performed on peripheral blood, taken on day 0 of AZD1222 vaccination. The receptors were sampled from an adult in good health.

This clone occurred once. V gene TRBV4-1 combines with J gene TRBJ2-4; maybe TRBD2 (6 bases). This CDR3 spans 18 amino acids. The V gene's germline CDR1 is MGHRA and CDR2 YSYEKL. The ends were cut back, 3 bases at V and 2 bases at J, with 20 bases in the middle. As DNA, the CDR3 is TGCGCCAGCAGCCAGATCCGGGACGGAGGGTTAACCAAAAACATTCAGTACTTC. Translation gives CASSQIRDGGLTKNIQYF.

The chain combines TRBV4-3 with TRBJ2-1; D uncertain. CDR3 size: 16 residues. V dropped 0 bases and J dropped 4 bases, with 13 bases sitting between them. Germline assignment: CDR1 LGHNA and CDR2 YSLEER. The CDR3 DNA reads TGCGCCAGCAGCCAAGACATGGGATTGGGTTACAATGAGCAGTTCTTC. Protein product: CASSQDMGLGYNEQFF.

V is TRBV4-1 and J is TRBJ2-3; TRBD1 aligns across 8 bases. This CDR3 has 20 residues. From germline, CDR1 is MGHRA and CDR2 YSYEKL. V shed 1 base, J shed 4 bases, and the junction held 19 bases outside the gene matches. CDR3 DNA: TGCGCCAGCAGCCAAGTTACTACCCCGGCCAGGACAGGGTTCTCAGATACGCAGTATTTT. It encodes CASSQVTTPARTGFSDTQYF.

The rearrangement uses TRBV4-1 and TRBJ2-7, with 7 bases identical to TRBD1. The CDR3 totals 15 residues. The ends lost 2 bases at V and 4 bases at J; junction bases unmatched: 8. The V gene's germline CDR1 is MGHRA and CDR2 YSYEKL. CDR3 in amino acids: CASSQNTGDWYEQYF. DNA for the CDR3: TGCGCCAGCAGCCAAAACACAGGGGATTGGTACGAGCAGTACTTC.

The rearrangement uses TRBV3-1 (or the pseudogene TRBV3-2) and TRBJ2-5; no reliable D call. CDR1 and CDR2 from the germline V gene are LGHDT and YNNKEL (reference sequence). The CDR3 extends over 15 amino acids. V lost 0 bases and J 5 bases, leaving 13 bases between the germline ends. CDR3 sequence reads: CASSQDIVARETQYF. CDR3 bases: TGTGCCAGCAGCCAAGATATAGTAGCTCGGGAGACCCAGTACTTC.